This T cell receptor beta chain was recovered during a study of shared clonotypes between healthy human individuals. Broader study findings: Generation probabilities of non-shared clonotypes were lower (relative to those shared by all four donors).

CDR3 length: 14 residues. The V end lost 2 bases, the J end lost 2 bases, and 7 bases lay between the germline ends. Per germline, CDR1 SGHDN and CDR2 FVKESK. The data were produced by immunoSEQ multiplex PCR, yet TCRdb's version contains in-frame clones alone and is incomplete. This sample has about 690,000 clones, with around 91% found just once. About this clone itself: Its matching antigen is unknown.

This TCR came from a man between 18 and 35 years old in good health. Some clones in this sample may be carry-over from other donors' samples. Sequences were obtained from memory CD8+ T cells from PBMCs. As for subset: CD45RO+ cells pooled with CCR7-negative TemRA cells. The J gene is TRBJ2-1, the V gene TRBV14, with D unclear. The CDR3 DNA reads TGTGCCAGCAGCCAACCACAAACCTACAATGAGCAGTTCTTC. Encoded protein: CASSQPQTYNEQFF.